This T cell receptor beta chain was sequenced during a study of blood T cell repertoires in COVID-19 (dated by TCRdb to about 2020). About the full investigation: The collaborator samples originated in the United States, Italy and Spain and spanned the acute and convalescent phases of COVID-19. The sample metadata nearly always contained a de-identified subject ID, COVID-19 status, age in years and sex. Where available, HLA class I and class II types were taken from metadata supplied by the sample provider and were not determined by assay-based typing. The repertoires were released in a freely available public database meant as a resource for research on the immune response to SARS-CoV-2. Deeply sampled blood TCRbeta repertoires from subjects exposed to, actively infected with, or recovered from COVID-19 were included in the dataset. The material from the prospective study consisted of cDNA or gDNA derived from T cells, B-cell-depleted T cells, or PBMCs. The samples were drawn from two sources: the first 160 participants of the ongoing ImmuneRACE study, and 950 to 1,500 subjects contributed by 6 global collaborators. General findings and caveats noted by the study authors: Clinical and demographic metadata were provided uncurated, with the amount varying by source and participant.

Each collaborating institution followed its own protocols to collect whole blood in K2EDTA tubes. For TCRbeta analysis, collaborators shipped samples in one of three forms: frozen whole blood, isolated PBMCs, or DNA extracted from either of those sample types. TCRbeta CDR3 regions were amplified from genomic DNA by means of the immunoSEQ Assay, a bias-controlled multiplex PCR. The original methods were these. The number of nucleated cells in each sample was estimated by amplification of reference gene primers within the assay. To quantify the absolute abundance of each unique TCRbeta CDR3 rearrangement, sequence reads were collapsed and filtered. For each sample, productive Simpson clonality was calculated as the square root of Simpson's diversity index across productive rearrangements. TCRdb retrieved this table from immuneACCESS and kept in-frame rearrangements only. Not all clones are present; in checked studies, unresolved V genes account for under half, and no reason is known for the remainder. V, J and clone size reflect that table, while D and trimming were determined from the DNA. For this sample the table gives tens of thousands of clones, of which roughly 84% were detected only once. The top ten hold around 10% of the sample.

Worth noting for this clone: Its cognate antigen has yet to be identified. Per-base qualities were not stored, and no clone one base away is much larger.

As encoded in the germline V gene (reference sequence), CDR1 is LNHDA while CDR2 is SQIVND. V loses 0 bases, J loses 6 bases, and the germline ends lie 9 bases apart. The CDR3 runs 14 residues from the cysteine to the phenylalanine. Only CDR3 DNA is held: 42 bases, read in frame from base 1. The rearranged chain carries TRBV19 and TRBJ1-5; the D gene cannot be resolved reliably. The receptor's source is a man in his sixties or seventies with acute or convalescent COVID-19. Material: peripheral blood. The nucleotide sequence is given as TGTGCCAGTAGTATAGAGGGCATTTCTCAGCCCCAGCATTTT. Translated, it gives CASSIEGISQPQHF.